These 26 T cell receptor beta chains came from one sample sequenced in a study of cytomegalovirus exposure and HLA in healthy donors. The PCR employed 60 Vbeta primers together with 13 Jbeta primers. TCRdb keeps only in-frame clones here, not all; method: immunoSEQ multiplex PCR. Among some 150,000 clones listed, 75% to 85% were seen once. The specimen was PBMCs. The receptors were gathered from a woman aged 40 to 50 in good health and CMV-seropositive.

The chain uses TRBV6-6 and TRBJ2-3; TRBD2 agrees at 8 bases. V was pared by 4 bases and J by 2 bases, with 8 bases of the junction left unmatched. Germline lookup yields CDR1 MNHNY and CDR2 SVGAGI (reference sequence). This CDR3 is built from 16 residues. In nucleotides, the CDR3 is TGTGCCAGCAGTTCACTTAGCGGGAAGTTCACAGATACGCAGTATTTT. Translated, it gives CASSSLSGKFTDTQYF.

This clone was found a few times. The chain carries TRBV28 and TRBJ2-2, with D possibly matching TRBD2 (5 bases). The CDR3 runs to 16 residues. Germline V gene lookup returns CDR1 MDHEN and CDR2 SYDVKM. The germline V and J ends were trimmed by 4 bases and 1 base, with 13 bases remaining between them. Here the CDR3 reads CASSSPSSGNTGELFF. The CDR3 DNA follows: TGTGCCAGCAGTTCACCCTCCAGCGGGAACACCGGGGAGCTGTTTTTT.

The genes are TRBV5-1 and TRBJ2-4; 8 bases map to TRBD1. With V trimmed by 4 bases and J by 8 bases, 14 bases remained unmatched. This CDR3 has 16 residues. Germline V gives CDR1 SGHRS, CDR2 YFSETQ. The DNA of the CDR3 is TGCGCCAGCAGCACCCTAGGACAGGGTGAATCTCACATTCAGTACTTC. Protein: CASSTLGQGESHIQYF.

The V and J genes are TRBV28 and TRBJ2-3, with no clear D. CDR1 and CDR2 from the germline V gene are MDHEN and SYDVKM. This CDR3 comprises 13 residues. Between the trimmed V and J ends, which lost 4 bases and 6 bases, there was a span of 11 bases. The CDR3 DNA is TGTGCCAGCAGTTCTCTCGCCCGGGATACGCAGTATTTT. Translating it yields CASSSLARDTQYF.

J is TRBJ2-3 and V is TRBV5-1; 8 nucleotides agree with TRBD2. From germline, CDR1 is SGHRS and CDR2 YFSETQ. The junction had 4 bases not matched to a gene; V was cut back by 0 bases and J by 4 bases. CDR3 length: 15 residues. DNA of the CDR3: TGCGCCAGCAGCTTGGGGAGCGGGGGAGCAGATACGCAGTATTTT. This encodes CASSLGSGGADTQYF.

V usage is TRBV10-3 and J usage is TRBJ2-7, with 7 bases fitting TRBD2. Per germline, CDR1 ENHRY and CDR2 SYGVKD. J gave up 0 bases and V 2 bases, and 4 bases lay outside the gene matches. This CDR3 has 15 residues. CDR3 nucleotides: TGTGCCATCAGTGAGACCCGACTAGCCTCCTACGAGCAGTACTTC. Protein: CAISETRLASYEQYF.

This clone came up a few times. The chain links TRBV7-2 to TRBJ1-4; D gene ambiguous. Germline CDR1 is SGHTA and CDR2 is FQGNSA. Trimming stripped 1 base from V and 7 bases from J, with 13 bases between. The CDR3 is made up of 15 amino acids. CDR3 sequence (DNA): TGTGCCAGCAGCTTAGTATCAGGTGGAAGTGAAAAACTGTTTTTT. Residues: CASSLVSGGSEKLFF.

The rearrangement uses TRBV5-1 and TRBJ2-3; 13 bases agree with TRBD2. The CDR3 is 20 amino acids. Per germline, CDR1 SGHRS and CDR2 YFSETQ. J lost 4 bases, V lost 4 bases, and 18 bases had no gene match. For the CDR3, the DNA is TGCGCCAGCAGCCTTGCGCCTCGGACTAGCGGGAGTAGTCGGGCAGATACGCAGTATTTT. This encodes CASSLAPRTSGSSRADTQYF.

To note about this clone: A junction boundary mismatches the germline segment, possibly from a read error. The chain recombines TRBV7-7 with TRBJ2-1; D might be TRBD2 (6 bases). Germline values: CDR1 SSHAT, CDR2 FNYEAQ (reference sequence). This CDR3 is built from 15 residues. Written as DNA, the CDR3 is TGTGCTAGCAGCTTAAATAGCGGCCCCTACAATGAGCAGTTCTTC. Protein: CASSLNSGPYNEQFF.

The rearrangement joins TRBV5-6 to TRBJ2-7; TRBD2 matches at 10 bases. CDR1 is SGHDT, CDR2 YYEEEE, per germline. CDR3 length: 16 amino acids. V was pared by 5 bases and J by 2 bases, with 10 bases of the junction left unmatched. CDR3 nucleotides: TGTGCCAGCAGTCCATCTAGCGGGAGTATCCCCTACGAGCAGTACTTC. Its protein product is CASSPSSGSIPYEQYF.

V gene TRBV6-1 combines with J gene TRBJ2-7, with D tentatively TRBD2 (5 bases). CDR3 length: 14 residues. The germline V gene encodes CDR1 MNHNS and CDR2 SASEGT. V was trimmed by 0 bases and J by 4 bases, leaving 10 bases between them. The CDR3 here is CASSEARAAYEQYF. As DNA, the CDR3 is TGTGCCAGCAGTGAAGCGAGGGCAGCTTACGAGCAGTACTTC.

This clone came up once. V and J are TRBV7-2 and TRBJ1-1; D is uncertain. Germline V gene data show CDR1 as SGHTA and CDR2 as FQGNSA. The V end lost 1 base, the J end lost 1 base, and 4 bases lay between the germline ends. CDR3 size: 13 residues. The CDR3 DNA is TGTGCCAGCAGCTTAGTCCGGAACACTGAAGCTTTCTTT. Residues: CASSLVRNTEAFF.

This clone came up once. The V call is TRBV6-1, the J call TRBJ1-5; TRBD1 matches at 10 bases. V shed 4 bases and J 6 bases; nucleotides not matched to a gene: 3. Germline CDR1 is MNHNS and CDR2 is SASEGT. This CDR3 has 14 residues. CDR3 protein: CASSGWTGGQPQHF. The DNA for the CDR3 is TGTGCCAGCAGTGGATGGACAGGGGGTCAGCCCCAGCATTTT.

The chain links TRBV6-5 to TRBJ2-7; D is unclear. Per the germline V gene, CDR1 is MNHEY and CDR2 is SVGAGI. The V gene lost 6 bases and the J gene lost 2 bases, with 11 bases spanning the gap. The CDR3 extends over 13 amino acids. CDR3 sequence reads: CASSPLEPYEQYF. Written as DNA, the CDR3 is TGTGCCAGCAGCCCACTCGAGCCCTACGAGCAGTACTTC.

In its sample, this clone was seen once. The J gene is TRBJ2-7, the V gene TRBV7-8, with D perhaps TRBD1 (5 bases). CDR1 is SGHVS and CDR2 is FQNEAQ in the germline V gene. V shed 5 bases and J shed 0 bases, with 11 bases lying between them. This CDR3 is 14 amino acids long. The CDR3 here is CASSQDSVSYEQYF. In nucleotides, the CDR3 is TGTGCCAGCAGCCAAGACAGTGTCTCCTACGAGCAGTACTTC.

The V and J genes are TRBV30 and TRBJ2-7; 12 bases agree with TRBD2. V dropped 0 bases and J dropped 4; count of bases not matched to a gene: 13. Germline V gene sequence: CDR1 GTSNPN, CDR2 SVGIG (reference sequence). CDR3 size: 18 residues. The CDR3: CAWSVLRLAGVGMYEQYF. CDR3 nucleotide sequence: TGTGCCTGGAGTGTACTCAGACTAGCGGGAGTTGGCATGTACGAGCAGTACTTC.

The chain combines TRBV12-5 with TRBJ1-5, with TRBD1 as a possible D gene (6 bases). The CDR3 runs 17 residues. From germline, CDR1 is LGHNT and CDR2 FRNRAP. V was clipped by 6 bases and J by 6 bases, with 24 bases between them. CDR3 residues: CASGRRTGIESIQPQHF. The DNA for the CDR3 is TGTGCTAGTGGCAGAAGAACAGGGATCGAGAGTATTCAGCCCCAGCATTTT. The full variable domain, completed using reference TRBV12-5 and TRBJ1-5, is DARVTQTPRHKVTEMGQEVTMRCQPILGHNTVFWYRQTMMQGLELLAYFRNRAPLDDSGMPKDRFSAEMPDATLATLKIQPSEPRDSAVYFCASGRRTGIESIQPQHFGDGTRLSIL.

V usage is TRBV5-1 and J usage is TRBJ2-2, with 7 nucleotides matching TRBD2. The germline gives CDR1 SGHRS, CDR2 YFSETQ. V shed 3 bases, J shed 7 bases, and the junction held 3 bases outside the gene matches. The CDR3 totals 13 residues. In nucleotides, the CDR3 is TGCGCCAGCAGCTCGGGGGGAGTCGGGGAGCTGTTTTTT. This sequence encodes CASSSGGVGELFF.

This clone was seen only once. The rearrangement links TRBV28 to TRBJ2-5; 14 bases map to TRBD2. The CDR3 consists of 17 residues. Germline CDR1 reads MDHEN; CDR2 reads SYDVKM. V gave up 2 bases and J gave up 5 bases; unmatched junction bases: 7. The CDR3 region is CASSLATRLAGGETQYF. Written as DNA, the CDR3 is TGTGCCAGCAGTTTAGCAACCCGACTAGCGGGAGGGGAGACCCAGTACTTC.

The rearrangement uses TRBV19 and TRBJ2-3; tentative D call: TRBD1 (5 bases). With 4 bases removed from V and 1 base from J, the gap between germline ends came to 15 bases. CDR1 and CDR2 from the germline V gene are LNHDA and SQIVND (reference sequence). This CDR3 is built from 16 residues. CDR3 sequence: CASSKQGDQGTDTQYF. Written as DNA, the CDR3 is TGTGCCAGTAGTAAGCAGGGTGATCAGGGCACAGATACGCAGTATTTT.

This clone was seen only once. This rearrangement joins TRBV7-8 to TRBJ2-5, with 13 bases matching TRBD2. This CDR3 spans 18 amino acids. V shed 4 bases and J 4 bases; nucleotides not matched to a gene: 12. Looked up from germline, CDR1 is SGHVS and CDR2 is FQNEAQ. The chain's CDR3 is CASSSGTSGNTVRETQYF. The CDR3 DNA reads as TGTGCCAGCAGCTCCGGGACTAGCGGGAATACGGTCCGAGAGACCCAGTACTTC.

The rearrangement links TRBV6-5 to TRBJ2-7; 9 bases are shared with TRBD1. The J segment lost 6 bases and the V segment lost 7 bases, leaving 10 bases of the junction unmatched. CDR1 is MNHEY and CDR2 is SVGAGI in the germline V gene. The CDR3 runs to 14 residues. The CDR3 DNA reads TGTGCCAGCACCCCCGGACAGGGGTTCTCCGAGCAGTACTTC. As protein: CASTPGQGFSEQYF.

The chain carries TRBV5-1 and TRBJ2-7, with 8 bases lining up with TRBD2. The V gene's germline CDR1 is SGHRS and CDR2 YFSETQ. This CDR3 region has 16 residues. V dropped 4 bases and J dropped 7; count of bases not matched to a gene: 16. The CDR3 sequence: CASSPLAGGYVQEQYF. For the CDR3, the DNA is TGCGCCAGCAGCCCCTTGGCGGGAGGCTATGTACAGGAGCAGTACTTC.

The CDR3 here is CASNSNSGLAYNEQFF. The CDR3 nucleotides are TGCGCCAGCAATAGTAACTCTGGACTAGCCTACAATGAGCAGTTCTTC. V is TRBV5-1 and J is TRBJ2-1; 7 nucleotides align to TRBD2. With 6 bases clipped from V and 2 bases from J, the junction kept 11 bases outside the gene matches. The CDR3 sequence is 16 residues long. The germline V gene has CDR1 SGHRS and CDR2 YFSETQ.

The genes are TRBV5-1 and TRBJ2-1; 7 nucleotides match TRBD2. This CDR3 contains 14 residues. After removal of 3 bases from V and 5 bases from J, the junction contained 5 bases not matched to a gene. The V gene's germline CDR1 is SGHRS and CDR2 YFSETQ. The CDR3 nucleotides are TGCGCCAGCAGCTGGGGGGGAAACCACAATGAGCAGTTCTTC. Amino acid sequence: CASSWGGNHNEQFF.

This chain links TRBV6-1 with TRBJ1-4; D may be TRBD1 (6 bases). This CDR3 has 14 amino acids. Germline V gene data show CDR1 as MNHNS and CDR2 as SASEGT. V was trimmed by 4 bases and J by 8 bases, leaving 14 bases between them. The CDR3 sequence is CASSGVRGVEKLFF. Written as DNA, the CDR3 is TGTGCCAGCAGTGGCGTCAGGGGAGTGGAAAAACTGTTTTTT.